A selection of T cell receptor beta chains follows, all from one sample in a study of cytomegalovirus exposure and HLA in healthy donors. Sequencing was performed with immunoSEQ multiplex PCR; in TCRdb, only in-frame clones are kept and a portion is missing. The sample lists 98,000 or so clones, roughly 88% seen once, with 3% to 3.5% in the top ten. The source material was PBMCs. These receptors were obtained from a woman aged 18-29 years in good health and CMV-seronegative. Both conserved end residues are part of each CDR3. A D gene is named only where the DNA matches it firmly. Not all rows give a size; the values are once, few, many and, for expanded clones, a class.

d_gene: .; v_gene: TRBV10-3; abundance: .; len: 13; j_gene: TRBJ1-6; CDR3nt: TGTGCCACACATGGGACATTATCTGCACCCCTCCACTTT; CDR3aa: CATHGTLSAPLHF
d_gene: .; v_gene: TRBV11-2; abundance: .; len: 13; j_gene: TRBJ1-1; CDR3nt: TGTGCCAGCAGCTTAAGGCAGACTCCTGAAGCTTTCTTT; CDR3aa: CASSLRQTPEAFF
d_gene: .; v_gene: TRBV7-9; abundance: .; len: 14; j_gene: TRBJ2-5; CDR3nt: TGTGCCAGCAGCCTGGAGGGAATGGGAGAGACCCAGTACTTC; CDR3aa: CASSLEGMGETQYF
d_gene: .; v_gene: TRBV6-4; abundance: .; len: 15; j_gene: TRBJ2-3; CDR3nt: TGTGCCAGCAGCCAAGGGGGGGGAGGCACAGATACGCAGTATTTT; CDR3aa: CASSQGGGGTDTQYF
d_gene: TRBD1; v_gene: TRBV30; abundance: .; len: 14; j_gene: TRBJ2-7; CDR3nt: TGTGCCTGGAGGGAGAGGGACAGGGCCTACGAGCAGTACTTC; CDR3aa: CAWRERDRAYEQYF
d_gene: .; v_gene: TRBV30; abundance: few; len: 12; j_gene: TRBJ1-2; CDR3nt: TGTGCCTGCCATCGGCCCGGGTTTGGCTACACCTTC; CDR3aa: CACHRPGFGYTF
d_gene: TRBD1; v_gene: TRBV9; abundance: .; len: 16; j_gene: TRBJ2-1; CDR3nt: TGTGCCAGCAGCGTCGGGACAGGGGGGCCCTACAATGAGCAGTTCTTC; CDR3aa: CASSVGTGGPYNEQFF
d_gene: .; v_gene: TRBV6-5; abundance: .; len: 13; j_gene: TRBJ1-1; CDR3nt: TGTGCCAGCAGAGTTGGGGCCGGGGGTGAAGCTTTCTTT; CDR3aa: CASRVGAGGEAFF
d_gene: TRBD1; v_gene: TRBV2; abundance: .; len: 15; j_gene: TRBJ2-2; CDR3nt: TGTGCCAGCAGTGAAGCGACAGGGTTCACCGGGGAGCTGTTTTTT; CDR3aa: CASSEATGFTGELFF
d_gene: TRBD1; v_gene: TRBV30; abundance: few; len: 15; j_gene: TRBJ1-6; CDR3nt: TGTGCCTGGAACCTTCCAGGGGGATATGTCCCATATCTCCACTTT; CDR3aa: CAWNLPGGYVPYLHF
d_gene: TRBD1; v_gene: TRBV4-2; abundance: few; len: 14; j_gene: TRBJ2-7; CDR3nt: TGTGCCAGCAGCGCGGGACAGGACTTCTACGAGCAGTACTTC; CDR3aa: CASSAGQDFYEQYF
d_gene: TRBD1; v_gene: TRBV2; abundance: .; len: 14; j_gene: TRBJ1-2; CDR3nt: TGTGCCAGCAGTTCTAACAGGGGAGGCCATGGCTACACCTTC; CDR3aa: CASSSNRGGHGYTF
d_gene: .; v_gene: TRBV7-2; abundance: .; len: 12; j_gene: TRBJ2-3; CDR3nt: TGTGCCAGCAGCTCAGCCCCCTCAGGGCAGTATTTT; CDR3aa: CASSSAPSGQYF
d_gene: TRBD1; v_gene: TRBV7-6; abundance: .; len: 15; j_gene: TRBJ2-7; CDR3nt: TGTGCCAGCAGCTTAGGGACAGGACTCTCCTACGAGCAGTACTTC; CDR3aa: CASSLGTGLSYEQYF
d_gene: .; v_gene: TRBV4-1; abundance: .; len: 12; j_gene: TRBJ2-1; CDR3nt: TGCGCCAGCAGCCCGAGAGGAGCCGAGCAGTTCTTC; CDR3aa: CASSPRGAEQFF
d_gene: .; v_gene: TRBV2; abundance: .; len: 15; j_gene: TRBJ1-5; CDR3nt: TGTGCCAGCACAGGGGATAGGGCAGTGGATCAGCCCCAGCATTTT; CDR3aa: CASTGDRAVDQPQHF
d_gene: TRBD1; v_gene: TRBV5-6; abundance: .; len: 13; j_gene: TRBJ1-2; CDR3nt: TGTGCCAGCAGCACCGGGACAGGGGATGGCTACACCTTC; CDR3aa: CASSTGTGDGYTF
d_gene: .; v_gene: TRBV20-1; abundance: .; len: 11; j_gene: TRBJ2-5; CDR3nt: TGCAGTGCGGACGCGGGGGAGACCCAGTACTTC; CDR3aa: CSADAGETQYF
d_gene: .; v_gene: TRBV25-1; abundance: .; len: 16; j_gene: TRBJ1-1; CDR3nt: TGTGCCAGCAGTGCAGCCCATGGGGGAGGGAGCACTGAAGCTTTCTTT; CDR3aa: CASSAAHGGGSTEAFF
d_gene: .; v_gene: TRBV9; abundance: .; len: 14; j_gene: TRBJ1-2; CDR3nt: TGTGCCAGCAGCGTAGATGTGGAGGGAAACGGCTACACCTTC; CDR3aa: CASSVDVEGNGYTF
d_gene: .; v_gene: TRBV6-5; abundance: .; len: 15; j_gene: TRBJ1-1; CDR3nt: TGTGCCAGCAGTTACTCGAGGCTGATGAACACTGAAGCTTTCTTT; CDR3aa: CASSYSRLMNTEAFF
d_gene: .; v_gene: TRBV27; abundance: .; len: 13; j_gene: TRBJ2-2; CDR3nt: TGTGCCAGCAGTTTGCGGGTCCCCGGGGAGCTGTTTTTT; CDR3aa: CASSLRVPGELFF
d_gene: TRBD1; v_gene: TRBV28; abundance: .; len: 15; j_gene: TRBJ2-5; CDR3nt: TGTGCCAGCAGTTTATGGTACAGGGGGGAAGAGACCCAGTACTTC; CDR3aa: CASSLWYRGEETQYF
d_gene: TRBD1; v_gene: TRBV15; abundance: .; len: 15; j_gene: TRBJ2-7; CDR3nt: TGTGCCACCAGTCATATTGGGACAGCCTCCTACGAGCAGTACTTC; CDR3aa: CATSHIGTASYEQYF
d_gene: .; v_gene: TRBV2; abundance: .; len: 15; j_gene: TRBJ1-3; CDR3nt: TGTGCCAGCAGTGGGGTCGGCAGGGGAGGAAACACCATATATTTT; CDR3aa: CASSGVGRGGNTIYF
d_gene: .; v_gene: TRBV29-1; abundance: few; len: 12; j_gene: TRBJ1-1; CDR3nt: TGCAGCGTTGACGCAGGGGTGACTGAAGCTTTCTTT; CDR3aa: CSVDAGVTEAFF
d_gene: TRBD1; v_gene: TRBV11-2; abundance: .; len: 15; j_gene: TRBJ2-7; CDR3nt: TGTGCCAGCAGCGATATAAAGAGGGGGACAGGCGAGCAGTACTTC; CDR3aa: CASSDIKRGTGEQYF
d_gene: .; v_gene: TRBV27; abundance: .; len: 14; j_gene: TRBJ2-5; CDR3nt: TGTGCCAGCAGTCCTCAGGGATTCGGAGAGACCCAGTACTTC; CDR3aa: CASSPQGFGETQYF
d_gene: .; v_gene: TRBV7-2; abundance: .; len: 14; j_gene: TRBJ1-1; CDR3nt: TGTGCCAGCAGTCCGAGGCCGAGTGCCACTGAAGCTTTCTTT; CDR3aa: CASSPRPSATEAFF
d_gene: .; v_gene: TRBV28; abundance: few; len: 12; j_gene: TRBJ2-1; CDR3nt: TGTGCCAGCAGTTCTGTAGCCGGATCGAAGTTCTTC; CDR3aa: CASSSVAGSKFF
d_gene: .; v_gene: TRBV9; abundance: .; len: 16; j_gene: TRBJ2-3; CDR3nt: TGTGCCAGCAGCGTAGAGGGTGGGGCGAGCACAGATACGCAGTATTTT; CDR3aa: CASSVEGGASTDTQYF
d_gene: .; v_gene: TRBV25-1; abundance: few; len: 15; j_gene: TRBJ1-6; CDR3nt: TGTGCCAGCAGTCCACGAGGGGGGGGGAATTCACCCCTCCACTTT; CDR3aa: CASSPRGGGNSPLHF
d_gene: TRBD1; v_gene: TRBV28; abundance: .; len: 16; j_gene: TRBJ1-2; CDR3nt: TGTGCCAGCAGTCCCCTCACGACAGGGTCGGACTATGGCTACACCTTC; CDR3aa: CASSPLTTGSDYGYTF
d_gene: TRBD1; v_gene: TRBV5-1; abundance: .; len: 17; j_gene: TRBJ1-5; CDR3nt: TGCGCCAGCAGCTCCGGGACAGGTGGATATAGCAATCAGCCCCAGCATTTT; CDR3aa: CASSSGTGGYSNQPQHF
d_gene: .; v_gene: TRBV27; abundance: .; len: 14; j_gene: TRBJ1-4; CDR3nt: TGTGCCAGCAGGATCGGGTTTACTAATGAAAAACTGTTTTTT; CDR3aa: CASRIGFTNEKLFF
d_gene: .; v_gene: TRBV6-1; abundance: .; len: 14; j_gene: TRBJ1-1; CDR3nt: TGTGCCAGCAGTGAAGGGTCGGGTATCTCTGAAGCTTTCTTT; CDR3aa: CASSEGSGISEAFF
d_gene: .; v_gene: TRBV7-8; abundance: once; len: 14; j_gene: TRBJ2-7; CDR3nt: TGTGCCAGCAGCCTGACCCCCAAACAGAACGAGCAGTACTTC; CDR3aa: CASSLTPKQNEQYF
d_gene: .; v_gene: TRBV7-9; abundance: .; len: 15; j_gene: TRBJ2-7; CDR3nt: TGTGCCAGCAGCTTAGACAGTGCCCCAACCTACGAGCAGTACTTC; CDR3aa: CASSLDSAPTYEQYF